This T cell receptor beta chain is drawn from a study of T cell responses to AZD1222 COVID-19 vaccine. Study observations and caveats: Sampling that yielded the repertoires occurred only after the peak T cell response. Distributed over spike, vaccine-associated CD4 TCRs predominated at 160-218 and 743-854.

Details on this clone: Its cognate antigen is unknown.

The V gene's germline CDR1 is DFQATT and CDR2 SNEGSKA (reference sequence). V was clipped by 3 bases and J by 7 bases, with 7 bases between them. The CDR3 sequence is 10 residues long. The table came from immunoSEQ multiplex PCR; TCRdb's copy has only in-frame clones and leaves some out. The data show about 140,000 clones, roughly 90% seen once. The source material was peripheral blood, sampled on day 0 of AZD1222 vaccination. The receptor comes from an adult in good health. The V and J genes are TRBV20-1 and TRBJ2-7; D not certain. The CDR3 nucleotides read TGCAGTGCTAGCTCTGGAGAGCAGTACTTC. This encodes CSASSGEQYF.